A selection of T cell receptor beta chains follows, all from one sample in a study of shared clonotypes between healthy human individuals. Produced via immunoSEQ multiplex PCR; TCRdb's table is partial and in-frame only. Found here are more than 500,000 clones, 95% to 96% of them singletons; the top ten hold 0.055% to 0.075%. The sequenced sample consisted of naive CD4+ T cells sorted from blood. The receptors originated from a woman in her thirties in good health. The CDR3 runs from the conserved cysteine through the conserved F or W. D genes are given only for firm matches. Rows may omit the clone size; those that give it use once, few, many or a size class.

>TRBD2|NA|TRBV18|TRBJ2-7
TGTGCCAGCTCCTCGACCGGGACTAGCTCCCACGAGCAGTACTTC
CASSSTGTSSHEQYF
>NA|NA|TRBV19|TRBJ1-2
TGTGCCAGTAGTCCGACAAGTAACTATGGCTACACCTTC
CASSPTSNYGYTF
>NA|NA|TRBV5-1|TRBJ1-3
TGCGCCAGCAGCTTGTGGCAGAGCTCTGGAAACACCATATATTTT
CASSLWQSSGNTIYF
>TRBD2|NA|TRBV7-9|TRBJ2-1
TGTGCCAGCAGCTTAGGGACTAGCGGAGAAAGCTTTAACAATGAGCAGTTCTTC
CASSLGTSGESFNNEQFF
>NA|few|TRBV18|TRBJ1-3
TGTGCCAGCTCACCAACGGCTGGAAACACCATATATTTT
CASSPTAGNTIYF
>NA|NA|TRBV5-1|TRBJ1-1
TGCGCCAGCAGCTTGCATTCGCCGGGCAACACTGAAGCTTTCTTT
CASSLHSPGNTEAFF
>NA|NA|TRBV9|TRBJ1-3
TGTGCCAGCAGCGTATCAGGGGCTGGAAACACCATATATTTT
CASSVSGAGNTIYF
>TRBD1|NA|TRBV7-6|TRBJ1-1
TGTGCCAGCAGCTTAGAGGGGGCGAACACTGAAGCTTTCTTT
CASSLEGANTEAFF
>NA|once|TRBV29-1|TRBJ1-2
TGCAGCGTTTCGGGACGGATGAACTATGGCTACACCTTC
CSVSGRMNYGYTF
>TRBD1|NA|TRBV6-5|TRBJ2-3
TGTGCCAGCACCGACCCGGGACAGGGGACAGATACGCAGTATTTT
CASTDPGQGTDTQYF
>TRBD2|NA|TRBV19|TRBJ2-1
TGTGCCAGTAGTTCCCCTAGCGGTAACAATGAGCAGTTCTTC
CASSSPSGNNEQFF
>NA|NA|TRBV18|TRBJ1-4
TGTGCCAGCTCACGAGTAGGGGAGGCTAATGAAAAACTGTTTTTT
CASSRVGEANEKLFF
>NA|NA|TRBV15|TRBJ2-5
TGTGCCACCAGCAGAGATCAGGGCGGCGAGACCCAGTACTTC
CATSRDQGGETQYF
>NA|few|TRBV6-5|TRBJ2-7
TGTGCCAGCAGTTACGACGGGGATTCCTACGAGCAGTACTTC
CASSYDGDSYEQYF
>NA|NA|TRBV6-1|TRBJ1-5
TGTGCCAGCAGTGTTAAGGTTGGCAATCAGCCCCAGCATTTT
CASSVKVGNQPQHF
>NA|NA|TRBV28|TRBJ1-4
TGTGCCAGCAGCTCGACACTATTAAGAGCCCGGAGACTGTTTTTT
CASSSTLLRARRLFF
>NA|NA|TRBV5-6|TRBJ2-7
TGTGCCAGCAGCTTGGAGTACGAGCAGTACTTC
CASSLEYEQYF
>NA|NA|TRBV5-1|TRBJ2-2
TGCGCCAGCAGCTTGGGCGGGACGAACACCGGGGAGCTGTTTTTT
CASSLGGTNTGELFF
>NA|NA|TRBV11-2|TRBJ1-3
TGTGCCAGCAGCTTAGGGGAAACGGGAAACACCATATATTTT
CASSLGETGNTIYF
>NA|NA|TRBV7-3|TRBJ1-1
TGTGCCAGCAGCTTACAGGAAAACACTGAAGCTTTCTTT
CASSLQENTEAFF
>NA|NA|TRBV5-8|TRBJ2-7
TGTGCCAGCAGCTTGTTGACAAACTACGAGCAGTACTTC
CASSLLTNYEQYF
>NA|NA|TRBV7-9|TRBJ1-3
TGTGCCAGCAGAATCTGGGTGGGGGCTCAACCGGCTAACACCATATATTTT
CASRIWVGAQPANTIYF
>TRBD1|NA|TRBV5-4|TRBJ2-2
TGTGCCAGCAGCTCCGGGACAGGGCCCACCGGGGAGCTGTTTTTT
CASSSGTGPTGELFF
>NA|NA|TRBV14|TRBJ2-6
TGTGCCAGCAGCCCCGTGGGGATCTCTGGGGCCAACGTCCTGACTTTC
CASSPVGISGANVLTF
>NA|NA|TRBV9|TRBJ2-7
TGTGCCAGCGGCCCGCGGTCGGGCTACGAGCAGTACTTC
CASGPRSGYEQYF
>TRBD1|NA|TRBV28|TRBJ2-2
TGTGCCACCAACCCCGGGACAGCGAACACCGGGGAGCTGTTTTTT
CATNPGTANTGELFF
>TRBD1|NA|TRBV10-3|TRBJ2-3
TGTGCCATCAGTGAGTCAGGGGGCGCCGGAGATACGCAGTATTTT
CAISESGGAGDTQYF